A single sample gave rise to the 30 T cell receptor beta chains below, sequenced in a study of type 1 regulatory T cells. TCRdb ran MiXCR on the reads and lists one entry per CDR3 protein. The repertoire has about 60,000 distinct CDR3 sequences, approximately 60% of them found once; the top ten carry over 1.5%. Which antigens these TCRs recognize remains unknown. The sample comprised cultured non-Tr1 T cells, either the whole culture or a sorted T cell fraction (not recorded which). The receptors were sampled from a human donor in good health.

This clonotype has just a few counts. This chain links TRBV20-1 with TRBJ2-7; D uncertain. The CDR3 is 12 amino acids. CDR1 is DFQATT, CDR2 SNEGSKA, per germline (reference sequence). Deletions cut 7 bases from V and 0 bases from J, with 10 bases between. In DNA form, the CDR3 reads TGCAGTGTAACCAGCGCCTCCTACGAGCAGTACTTC. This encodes CSVTSASYEQYF.

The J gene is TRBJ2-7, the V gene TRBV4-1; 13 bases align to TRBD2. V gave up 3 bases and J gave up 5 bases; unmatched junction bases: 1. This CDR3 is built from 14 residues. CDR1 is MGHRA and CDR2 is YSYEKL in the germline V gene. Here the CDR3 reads CASSQGTSGNEQYF. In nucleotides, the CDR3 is TGCGCCAGCAGCCAGGGGACTAGCGGGAACGAGCAGTACTTC.

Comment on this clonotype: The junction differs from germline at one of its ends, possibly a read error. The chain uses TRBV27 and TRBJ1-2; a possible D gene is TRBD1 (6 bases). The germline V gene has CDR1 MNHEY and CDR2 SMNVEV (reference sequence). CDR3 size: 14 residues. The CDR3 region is CASRTRDTFYSYTF. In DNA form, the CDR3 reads TGTGCCAGCAGAACCCGGGACACGTTCTATAGCTACACCTTC.

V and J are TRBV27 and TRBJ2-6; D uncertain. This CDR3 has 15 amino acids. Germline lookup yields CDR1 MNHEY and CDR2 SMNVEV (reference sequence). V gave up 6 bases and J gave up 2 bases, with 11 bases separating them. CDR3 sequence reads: CASSRVGTGANVLTF. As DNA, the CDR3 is TGTGCCAGCAGCCGGGTGGGGACTGGGGCCAACGTCCTGACTTTC.

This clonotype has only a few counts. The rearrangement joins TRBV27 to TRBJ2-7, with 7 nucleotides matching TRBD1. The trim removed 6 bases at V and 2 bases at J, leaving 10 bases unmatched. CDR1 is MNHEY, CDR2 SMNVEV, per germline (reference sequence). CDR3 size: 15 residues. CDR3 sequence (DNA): TGTGCCAGCAGAAGCGACCGGGACAGCCCCTACGAGCAGTACTTC. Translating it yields CASRSDRDSPYEQYF.

CDR3 sequence (DNA): TGTGCCAGCAGTGGACGCGGTCCCCCTTGGAATGAGCAGTTCTTC. Translation gives CASSGRGPPWNEQFF. The genes are TRBV6-1 and TRBJ2-1, with unresolved D. V lost 4 bases to trimming and J lost 7 bases, with 17 bases between them. The CDR3 runs to 15 residues. The germline gives CDR1 MNHNS, CDR2 SASEGT.

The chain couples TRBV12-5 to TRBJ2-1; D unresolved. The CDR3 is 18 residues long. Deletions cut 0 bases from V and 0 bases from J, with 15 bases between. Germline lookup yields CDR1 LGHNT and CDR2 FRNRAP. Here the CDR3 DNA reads TGTGCTAGTGGTTTGGTACGTAGCAGCGAAAGCTCCTACAATGAGCAGTTCTTC. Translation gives CASGLVRSSESSYNEQFF.

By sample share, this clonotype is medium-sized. CDR3 sequence (DNA): TGTGCCAGCAGCTTAGATCCAGCGAGGGATAATTCACCCCTCCACTTT. Encoded protein: CASSLDPARDNSPLHF. The V and J genes are TRBV7-9 and TRBJ1-6; no definite D call. Trimming stripped 1 base from V and 5 bases from J, with 12 bases between. Germline V gene lookup returns CDR1 SEHNR and CDR2 FQNEAQ (reference sequence). The CDR3 covers 16 residues.

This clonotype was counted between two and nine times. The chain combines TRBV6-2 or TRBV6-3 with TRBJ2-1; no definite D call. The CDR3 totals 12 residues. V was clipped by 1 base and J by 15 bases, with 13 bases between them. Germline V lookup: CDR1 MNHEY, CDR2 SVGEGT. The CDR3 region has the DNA TGTGCCAGCAGTTACTTCCTAGAGGTAGCGTTCTTC. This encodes CASSYFLEVAFF.

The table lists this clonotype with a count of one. In DNA, the CDR3 is TGTGCCATCAGTGGGTCGATTGGGCGGGAGCCATCCCACGAGCAGTACTTC. Its protein is CAISGSIGREPSHEQYF. The rearrangement uses TRBV10-3 and TRBJ2-7, with TRBD2 matching 7 bases. Germline CDR1 is ENHRY and CDR2 is SYGVKD. The CDR3 has 17 residues. With 4 bases clipped from V and 5 bases from J, the junction kept 17 bases outside the gene matches.

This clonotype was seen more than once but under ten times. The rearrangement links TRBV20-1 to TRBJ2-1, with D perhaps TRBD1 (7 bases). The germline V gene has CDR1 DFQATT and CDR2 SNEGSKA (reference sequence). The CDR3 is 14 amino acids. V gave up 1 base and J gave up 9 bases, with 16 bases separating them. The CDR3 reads CSARAQGTAGEQFF. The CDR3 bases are TGCAGTGCTAGAGCCCAAGGGACAGCGGGTGAGCAGTTCTTC.

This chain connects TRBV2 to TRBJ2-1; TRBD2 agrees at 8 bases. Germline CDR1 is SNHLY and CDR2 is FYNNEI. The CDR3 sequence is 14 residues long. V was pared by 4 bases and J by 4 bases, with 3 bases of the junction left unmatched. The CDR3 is CASSGLAGYNEQFF. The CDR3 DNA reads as TGTGCCAGCAGTGGTCTAGCGGGTTACAATGAGCAGTTCTTC.

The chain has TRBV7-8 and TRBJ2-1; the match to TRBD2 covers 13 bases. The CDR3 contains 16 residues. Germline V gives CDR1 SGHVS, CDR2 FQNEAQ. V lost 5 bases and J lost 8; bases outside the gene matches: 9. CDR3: CASSPWTSGRGYEQFF. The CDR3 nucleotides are TGTGCCAGCAGCCCATGGACTAGCGGGAGAGGCTATGAGCAGTTCTTC.

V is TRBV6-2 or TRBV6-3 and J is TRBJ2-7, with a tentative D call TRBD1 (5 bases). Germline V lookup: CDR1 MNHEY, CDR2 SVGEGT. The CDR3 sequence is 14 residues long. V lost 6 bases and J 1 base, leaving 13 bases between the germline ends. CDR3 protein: CASRVVGASYEQYF. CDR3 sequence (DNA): TGTGCCAGCAGGGTTGTAGGGGCATCCTACGAGCAGTACTTC.

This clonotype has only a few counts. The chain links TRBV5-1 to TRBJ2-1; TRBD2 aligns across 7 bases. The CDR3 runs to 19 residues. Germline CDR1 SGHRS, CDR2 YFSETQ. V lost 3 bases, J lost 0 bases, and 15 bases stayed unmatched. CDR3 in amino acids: CASSSRGVSGGSSYNEQFF. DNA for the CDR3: TGCGCCAGCAGCTCACGAGGGGTGTCGGGAGGCAGCTCCTACAATGAGCAGTTCTTC. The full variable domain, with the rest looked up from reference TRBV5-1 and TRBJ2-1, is KAGVTQTPRYLIKTRGQQVTLSCSPISGHRSVSWYQQTPGQGLQFLFEYFSETQRNKGNFPGRFSGRQFSNSRSEMNVSTLELGDSALYLCASSSRGVSGGSSYNEQFFGPGTRLTVL.

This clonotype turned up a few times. Written as DNA, the CDR3 is TGTGCCAGCAGCTCCGGACTAGCGGGAAACACAGATACGCAGTATTTT. This gives the protein CASSSGLAGNTDTQYF. This chain joins TRBV5-8 and TRBJ2-3, with 12 nucleotides matching TRBD2. Germline V CDR1 and CDR2: SGHTS, YDEGEE. J was trimmed by 2 bases and V by 3 bases; bases with no gene match: 4. CDR3 length: 16 residues.

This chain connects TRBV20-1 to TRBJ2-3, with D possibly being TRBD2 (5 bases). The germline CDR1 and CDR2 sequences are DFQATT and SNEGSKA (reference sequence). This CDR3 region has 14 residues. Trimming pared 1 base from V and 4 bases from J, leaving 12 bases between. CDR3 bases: TGCAGTGCTAGAGTCTTTGTCGGGGCAGATACGCAGTATTTT. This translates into CSARVFVGADTQYF.

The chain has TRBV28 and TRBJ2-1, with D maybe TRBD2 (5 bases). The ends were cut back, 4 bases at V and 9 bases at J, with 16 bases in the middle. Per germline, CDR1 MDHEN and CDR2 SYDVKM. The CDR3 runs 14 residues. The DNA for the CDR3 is TGTGCCAGCAGTTGGGGAGAGGGTTGGGGTGAGCAGTTCTTC. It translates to CASSWGEGWGEQFF.

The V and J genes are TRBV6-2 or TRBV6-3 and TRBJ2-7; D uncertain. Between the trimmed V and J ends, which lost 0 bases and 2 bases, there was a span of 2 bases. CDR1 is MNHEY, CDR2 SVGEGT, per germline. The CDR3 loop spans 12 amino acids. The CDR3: CASSYSPYEQYF. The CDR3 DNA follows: TGTGCCAGCAGTTACTCTCCCTACGAGCAGTACTTC.

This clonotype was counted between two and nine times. The CDR3 protein is CASIQGRQGGEQYF. CDR3 DNA: TGTGCCAGCATCCAAGGACGGCAAGGCGGGGAGCAGTACTTC. J is TRBJ2-7 and V is TRBV7-2; TRBD2 is a possible D gene (5 bases). CDR3 length: 14 amino acids. Trimming pared 7 bases from V and 7 bases from J, leaving 20 bases between. CDR1 is SGHTA and CDR2 is FQGNSA in the germline V gene.

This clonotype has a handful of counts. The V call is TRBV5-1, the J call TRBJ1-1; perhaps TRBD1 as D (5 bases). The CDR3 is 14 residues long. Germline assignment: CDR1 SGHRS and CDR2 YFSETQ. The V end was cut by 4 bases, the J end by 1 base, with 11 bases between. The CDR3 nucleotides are TGCGCCAGCAGCCTAATGGACACGAACACTGAAGCTTTCTTT. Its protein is CASSLMDTNTEAFF.

As DNA, the CDR3 is TGTGCCAGCAGCGTGGGACCACTCGCCAAAAACATTCAGTACTTC. As protein: CASSVGPLAKNIQYF. V is TRBV9 and J is TRBJ2-4; perhaps D is TRBD1 or TRBD2 (5 bases each). This CDR3 contains 15 residues. Germline V gene sequence: CDR1 SGDLS, CDR2 YYNGEE. Trimming took off 2 bases at V and 1 base at J, with 10 bases between the two ends.

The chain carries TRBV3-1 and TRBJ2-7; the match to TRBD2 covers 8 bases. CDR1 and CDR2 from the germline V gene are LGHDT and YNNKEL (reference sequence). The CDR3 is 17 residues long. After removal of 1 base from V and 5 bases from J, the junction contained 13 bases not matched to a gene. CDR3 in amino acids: CASSQAHAPTSAHEQYF. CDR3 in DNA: TGTGCCAGCAGCCAAGCCCACGCCCCGACTAGCGCACACGAGCAGTACTTC.

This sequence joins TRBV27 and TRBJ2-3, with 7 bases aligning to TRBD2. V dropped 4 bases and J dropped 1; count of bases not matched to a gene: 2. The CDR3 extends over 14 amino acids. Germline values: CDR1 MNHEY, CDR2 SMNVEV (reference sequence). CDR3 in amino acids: CASSWGGGTDTQYF. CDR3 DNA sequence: TGTGCCAGCAGTTGGGGAGGGGGCACAGATACGCAGTATTTT.

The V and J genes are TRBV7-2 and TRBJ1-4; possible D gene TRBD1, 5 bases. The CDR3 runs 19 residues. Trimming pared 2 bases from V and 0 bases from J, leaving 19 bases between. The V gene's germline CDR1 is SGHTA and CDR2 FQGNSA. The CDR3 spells CASSLFGGNRAATNEKLFF. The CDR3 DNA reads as TGTGCCAGCAGCTTATTCGGGGGTAATCGAGCGGCAACTAATGAAAAACTGTTTTTT.

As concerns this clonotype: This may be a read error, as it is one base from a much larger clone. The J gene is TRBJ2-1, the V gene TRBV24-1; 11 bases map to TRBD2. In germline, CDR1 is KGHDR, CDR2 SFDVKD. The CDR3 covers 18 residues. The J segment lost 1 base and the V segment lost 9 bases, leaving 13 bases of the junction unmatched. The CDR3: CATERGIAGGPSYNEQFF. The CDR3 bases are TGTGCCACCGAGAGGGGAATAGCGGGAGGGCCGTCCTACAATGAGCAGTTCTTC.

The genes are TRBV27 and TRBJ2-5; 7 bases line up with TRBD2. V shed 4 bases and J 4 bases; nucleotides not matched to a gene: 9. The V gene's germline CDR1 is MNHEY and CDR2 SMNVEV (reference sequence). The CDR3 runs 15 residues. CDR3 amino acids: CASSSMAGAGETQYF. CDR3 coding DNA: TGTGCCAGCAGTTCCATGGCGGGAGCGGGAGAGACCCAGTACTTC.

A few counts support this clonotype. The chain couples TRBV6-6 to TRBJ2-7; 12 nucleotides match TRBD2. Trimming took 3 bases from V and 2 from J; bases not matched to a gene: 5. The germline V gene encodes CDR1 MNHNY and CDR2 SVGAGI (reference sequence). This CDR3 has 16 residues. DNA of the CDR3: TGTGCCAGCAGTTATTTACTAGCGGGAGGTACCTACGAGCAGTACTTC. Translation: CASSYLLAGGTYEQYF.

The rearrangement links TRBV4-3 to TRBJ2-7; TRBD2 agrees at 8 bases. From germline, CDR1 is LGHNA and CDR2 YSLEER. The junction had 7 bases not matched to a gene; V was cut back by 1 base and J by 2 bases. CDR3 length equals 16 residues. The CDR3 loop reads CASSQAPGLGAYEQYF. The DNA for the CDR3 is TGCGCCAGCAGCCAAGCCCCGGGACTAGGGGCCTACGAGCAGTACTTC.

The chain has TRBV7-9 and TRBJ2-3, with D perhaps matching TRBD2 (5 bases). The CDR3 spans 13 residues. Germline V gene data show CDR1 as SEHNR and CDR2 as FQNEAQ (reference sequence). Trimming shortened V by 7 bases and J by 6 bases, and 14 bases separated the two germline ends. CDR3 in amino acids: CASTKDWRDTQYF. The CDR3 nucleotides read TGTGCCAGCACCAAGGACTGGAGGGATACGCAGTATTTT.